The 10 T cell receptor beta chains presented below share a single source sample, sequenced in a study of patients and donors after allogeneic stem cell transplantation (dated by TCRdb to between 2020 and 2021). Libraries were made using RT-PCR. TCRdb shows the sequencer as NextSeq 550. The raw public reads went through TCRdb reprocessing: fastp at Q25, MiXCR clone calling, in-frame beta chains kept. Rows merge per CDR3 protein into single entries with the most common DNA and genes. The sample table records about 24,000 distinct CDR3 sequences; less than 45% of these occur just once. The ten largest clonotypes hold just under 80% of the sample. Sequencing was done on a sample of blood, either unsorted or a sorted T cell fraction (not recorded which). The source of these receptors is a human donor who was either an allogeneic HSCT recipient or a stem cell or donor lymphocyte infusion donor (not recorded which). It is not recorded whose cells these are; they may come from a transplant donor.

This clonotype was seen more than once but under ten times. V is TRBV10-3 and J is TRBJ2-5, with D possibly TRBD1 on 6 matching bases. There are 14 residues in the CDR3. The germline gives CDR1 ENHRY, CDR2 SYGVKD. Trimming left V 2 bases short and J 7 bases short, with 14 bases between. CDR3 sequence: CAISEPGHGGTQYF. Here the CDR3 DNA reads TGTGCCATCAGTGAGCCGGGACATGGTGGGACCCAGTACTTC.

This clonotype was seen only a few times. V usage is TRBV28 and J usage is TRBJ1-2; no clear D gene. Germline CDR1 MDHEN, CDR2 SYDVKM. Trimming pared 10 bases from V and 1 base from J, leaving 10 bases between. The CDR3 contains 12 residues. In DNA, the CDR3 is TGTGCCACAGCAGGCTATAACTATGGCTACACCTTC. Its translation: CATAGYNYGYTF.

The V gene is TRBV12-3 or TRBV12-4, the J gene TRBJ1-1; tentatively, D is TRBD1 (5 bases). This CDR3 contains 15 residues. V lost 6 bases and J lost 0, with 14 bases in between. This CDR3 reads CASSLLGGMNTEAFF. Here the CDR3 DNA reads TGTGCCAGCAGCCTTTTGGGGGGGATGAACACTGAAGCTTTCTTT.

Only a few counts were recorded for this clonotype. The J gene is TRBJ1-5, the V gene TRBV12-3 or TRBV12-4, with 7 positions matching TRBD1. The V gene end was trimmed by 6 bases and the J gene end by 5 bases; junction bases not matched to a gene: 4. This CDR3 is built from 13 residues. The CDR3 DNA follows: TGTGCCAGCAGCAACAGGGGAGATCAGCCCCAGCATTTT. Amino acids: CASSNRGDQPQHF.

V is TRBV20-1 and J is TRBJ2-1; 7 bases line up with TRBD1. With V trimmed by 3 bases and J by 1 base, 3 bases remained unmatched. The CDR3 covers 14 residues. Per the germline V gene, CDR1 is DFQATT and CDR2 is SNEGSKA (reference sequence). CDR3 region: CSARYRGSYNEQFF. The CDR3 DNA sequence: TGCAGTGCTAGGTACAGGGGATCCTACAATGAGCAGTTCTTC.

This clonotype was observed a handful of times. The chain links TRBV10-3 to TRBJ2-2; TRBD1 matches at 8 bases. Per germline, CDR1 ENHRY and CDR2 SYGVKD. V lost 10 bases and J lost 7; bases outside the gene matches: 14. The CDR3 covers 15 residues. The CDR3 here is CATGSRGQEVGELFF. In DNA, the CDR3 is TGTGCCACAGGCTCCAGGGGACAGGAGGTCGGGGAGCTGTTTTTT.

This clonotype was picked up a small number of times. The chain carries TRBV6-5 and TRBJ2-7, with D possibly matching TRBD2 (6 bases). Germline CDR1 reads MNHEY; CDR2 reads SVGAGI. V was pared by 2 bases and J by 0 bases, with 11 bases between. The CDR3 is made up of 15 amino acids. For the CDR3, the DNA is TGTGCCAGCAGTTACACGGAGGGGACCTCCTACGAGCAGTACTTC. It translates to CASSYTEGTSYEQYF.

There are a few counts of this clonotype. The chain recombines TRBV2 with TRBJ1-5; perhaps TRBD1 as D (5 bases). This CDR3 spans 12 amino acids. The V and J ends lost 8 bases and 5 bases respectively, with 10 bases between them. Looked up from germline, CDR1 is SNHLY and CDR2 is FYNNEI. DNA of the CDR3: TGTGCCAGCTTGGGGGAACATCAGCCCCAGCATTTT. Translated, it gives CASLGEHQPQHF.

Remarks on this clonotype: Germline is not matched at one junction end, which may reflect a read error. The chain joins TRBV11-2 to TRBJ1-2; D might be TRBD1 (5 bases). CDR3 length equals 15 residues. Germline-derived CDR1 and CDR2 are SGHAT and FQNNGV. This chain's CDR3 is CVSSLARGGNYGYTF. The CDR3 DNA follows: TGTGTCAGCAGCCTTGCTAGGGGAGGAAACTATGGCTACACCTTC.

This chain uses TRBV28 with TRBJ1-5, with D unresolved. The length of the CDR3 is 19 residues. V was clipped by 3 bases and J by 0 bases, with 21 bases between them. The V gene's germline CDR1 is MDHEN and CDR2 SYDVKM. This chain's CDR3 is CASSFSPANGFYSNQPQHF. The CDR3 DNA reads TGTGCCAGCAGTTTTTCCCCAGCAAATGGGTTCTATAGCAATCAGCCCCAGCATTTT.